The clone carrying this T cell receptor (beta chain) was seen repeatedly, ten times or more. Its antigen remains unknown. In TCRdb, the 5' RACE reads were re-called with MiXCR into one record per CDR3 protein. The table lists approximately 59,000 distinct CDR3 sequences, approximately 5.1% of them singletons. CDR3 length equals 15 residues. Trimming cost V 4 bases and J 6 bases; bases outside gene matches: 8. Germline V gives CDR1 LGHDT, CDR2 YNNKEL (reference sequence). The sample originates from a study of neurological immune-mediated disorders. The study's findings and limits: In HTLV-1-associated myelopathy, TCR clonal expansion was greatest, and in multiple sclerosis it was least, below healthy controls. None of the CDR3 amino acid sequences of expanded clones recurred across subjects, suggesting private repertoires in all groups.

V gene TRBV3-1 combines with J gene TRBJ1-4, with 7 bases fitting TRBD1. The TCR originated in a human donor with multiple sclerosis. The donor label of this sample is uncertain. Sequencing was done on a sample of PBMCs. CDR3 amino acids: CASSPLTGADEKLFF. CDR3 DNA sequence: TGTGCCAGCAGCCCTCTAACAGGGGCGGATGAAAAACTGTTTTTT.